These 22 T cell receptor beta chains were all obtained from the same sample, sequenced in a study of T-cell reconstitution after alpha-beta-depleted transplantation in children. It was with unique molecular identifiers that the TCRbeta library was prepared. TCRdb reprocessed the PCR reads via MiXCR and lists one record per CDR3 protein. The sample records approximately 400,000 distinct CDR3 sequences, roughly 17% being singletons. This specimen was PBMCs, mostly from graft donor cells, taken 360 days after TCRalphabeta/CD19-depleted stem cell transplant. These receptor sequences come from a boy under three years old who had a stem cell transplant for Wiskott-Aldrich syndrome, so the T cells may come from the graft donor.

This clonotype was seen repeatedly, ten times or more. The chain links TRBV15 to TRBJ2-1; D gene ambiguous. The CDR3 runs 14 residues. Trimming removed 4 bases from V and 8 bases from J, with 15 bases in between. Germline V CDR1 and CDR2: LNHNV, YYDKDF (reference sequence). The CDR3 DNA follows: TGTGCCACCAGCAACGGTCCCCCCCTCTATGAGCAGTTCTTC. This codes for CATSNGPPLYEQFF.

V gene TRBV20-1 combines with J gene TRBJ1-4; tentative D call: TRBD1 (6 bases). V gave up 5 bases and J gave up 11 bases, with 12 bases separating them. The CDR3 spans 11 residues. Germline CDR1 is DFQATT and CDR2 is SNEGSKA (reference sequence). CDR3: CSAQTDSKLFF. The CDR3 bases are TGCAGTGCTCAAACGGACAGTAAACTGTTTTTT.

The chain links TRBV7-6 to TRBJ2-7; a possible D gene is TRBD1 (6 bases). CDR1 SGHVS and CDR2 FNYEAQ come from the germline V gene. Deletions cut 5 bases from V and 3 bases from J, with 17 bases between. The CDR3 totals 15 residues. CDR3 in DNA: TGTGCCAGCAGCCCCGACAGGCTTGAGGACTACGAGCAGTACTTC. This encodes CASSPDRLEDYEQYF. The full variable domain, completed using reference TRBV7-6 and TRBJ2-7, is GAGVSQSPRYKVTKRGQDVALRCDPISGHVSLYWYRQALGQGPEFLTYFNYEAQQDKSGLPNDRFSAERPEGSISTLTIQRTEQRDSAMYRCASSPDRLEDYEQYFGPGTRLTVT.

The chain recombines TRBV12-3 or TRBV12-4 with TRBJ2-2; 8 nucleotides align to TRBD2. V shed 7 bases, J shed 4 bases, and the junction held 14 bases outside the gene matches. This CDR3 spans 17 amino acids. For the CDR3, the DNA is TGTGCCAGCAACCTCTCCCGACTAGCGAGGAGCACCGGGGAGCTGTTTTTT. This gives the protein CASNLSRLARSTGELFF.

The V call is TRBV11-2, the J call TRBJ2-3; perhaps TRBD2 as D (7 bases). Per germline, CDR1 SGHAT and CDR2 FQNNGV. The V gene lost 5 bases and the J gene lost 1 base, with 19 bases spanning the gap. The CDR3 loop spans 17 amino acids. The CDR3 DNA reads TGTGCCAGCAGCCTAAGGGGGGGCGAGAGGCGCACAGATACGCAGTATTTT. Its translation: CASSLRGGERRTDTQYF.

The chain has TRBV5-1 and TRBJ2-7, with D possibly matching TRBD2 (5 bases). Per germline, CDR1 SGHRS and CDR2 YFSETQ. The CDR3 spans 15 residues. V was clipped by 0 bases and J by 1 base, with 11 bases between them. The CDR3 bases are TGCGCCAGCAGCTTGGAGGGAGAGACATCCTACGAGCAGTACTTC. Amino acid sequence: CASSLEGETSYEQYF.

The V and J genes are TRBV20-1 and TRBJ1-5; D not certain. CDR3 length equals 15 residues. Looked up from germline, CDR1 is DFQATT and CDR2 is SNEGSKA (reference sequence). V gave up 0 bases and J gave up 6 bases, with 15 bases separating them. CDR3 sequence: CSAREGSVSVQPQHF. Here the CDR3 DNA reads TGCAGTGCTAGAGAGGGGTCAGTTTCGGTTCAGCCCCAGCATTTT.

The V and J genes are TRBV14 and TRBJ2-1; 7 bases map to TRBD2. In germline, CDR1 is SGHDN, CDR2 FVKESK. There are 19 residues in the CDR3. The ends lost 3 bases at V and 0 bases at J; junction bases unmatched: 14. The CDR3 protein is CASSHGTISVVTSYNEQFF. The CDR3 DNA follows: TGTGCCAGCAGCCACGGGACTATATCTGTGGTGACCTCCTACAATGAGCAGTTCTTC.

About this clonotype itself: This may come from a read error, since a much larger clone is one base off. The CDR3 DNA sequence: TGTGCCAGCACCCACACAGATACGCAGTATTTT. This sequence encodes CASTHTDTQYF. The chain is built from TRBV12-3 or TRBV12-4 and TRBJ2-3; no definite D call. V was pared by 7 bases and J by 2 bases, with 4 bases between. The CDR3 spans 11 residues.

In this sample, this clonotype turned up a few times. The chain carries TRBV27 and TRBJ2-5; 8 bases map to TRBD2. The V gene's germline CDR1 is MNHEY and CDR2 SMNVEV (reference sequence). The CDR3 is 19 residues long. The V and J ends lost 0 bases and 4 bases, in that order; junction bases with no gene match: 16. CDR3 in amino acids: CASSLSPPFGLADRETQYF. In DNA form, the CDR3 reads TGTGCCAGCAGTTTATCTCCCCCTTTCGGACTAGCTGACCGAGAGACCCAGTACTTC.

The sample holds a few counts of this clonotype. The chain couples TRBV18 to TRBJ1-6; TRBD1 might be the D (5 bases). This CDR3 has 16 residues. Between the trimmed V and J ends, which lost 1 base and 6 bases, there was a span of 13 bases. Germline V gives CDR1 KGHSH, CDR2 LQKENI. This CDR3 reads CASSPLRLGVNSPLHF. In nucleotides, the CDR3 is TGTGCCAGCTCACCACTTCGGCTGGGGGTTAATTCACCCCTCCACTTT.

This clonotype was seen more than once but under ten times. The chain couples TRBV20-1 to TRBJ1-2; 8 bases align to TRBD1. V trimming: 6 bases; J trimming: 4 bases; junction bases outside the gene matches: 10. CDR3 size: 14 residues. Germline values: CDR1 DFQATT, CDR2 SNEGSKA (reference sequence). CDR3 sequence reads: CSAGGQDRLYGYTF. The DNA of the CDR3 is TGCAGTGCCGGGGGACAGGACCGACTCTATGGCTACACCTTC.

The table lists this clonotype with a few counts. The chain couples TRBV14 to TRBJ2-1; 8 bases agree with TRBD2. CDR3 length: 13 amino acids. Germline V gives CDR1 SGHDN, CDR2 FVKESK. The V segment lost 1 base and the J segment 15 bases; nucleotides outside the gene matches: 8. In DNA, the CDR3 is TGTGCCAGCAGCCAAGGAACCGGGACTAGAGTGTTCTTC. It encodes CASSQGTGTRVFF.

The chain combines TRBV12-3 or TRBV12-4 with TRBJ2-5; 8 bases map to TRBD2. The CDR3 loop spans 14 amino acids. Trimming at V came to 3 bases and at J to 10 bases, leaving 10 bases not matched to a gene. The CDR3 region has the DNA TGTGCCAGCAGTTTCGACGGGGGGGCCGGGGACCAGTACTTC. Its protein is CASSFDGGAGDQYF.

This clonotype was seen a handful of times. The gene calls are TRBV11-2 and TRBJ2-3; 7 bases match TRBD1. The CDR3 loop spans 15 amino acids. J gave up 0 bases and V 5 bases, and 5 bases lay outside the gene matches. Looked up from germline, CDR1 is SGHAT and CDR2 is FQNNGV. This chain's CDR3 is CASSRGQPSTDTQYF. Here the CDR3 DNA reads TGTGCCAGCAGCCGGGGACAGCCTAGCACAGATACGCAGTATTTT.

This clonotype was found a few times. The rearrangement links TRBV25-1 to TRBJ1-2, with D possibly matching TRBD1 (6 bases). The CDR3 contains 15 residues. V shed 1 base and J shed 4 bases, with 13 bases lying between them. Germline V gives CDR1 MGHDK, CDR2 SYGVNS. In nucleotides, the CDR3 is TGTGCCAGCAGTGAATGGGCAGGGGCCCTCTATGGCTACACCTTC. Encoded protein: CASSEWAGALYGYTF.

V usage is TRBV5-1 and J usage is TRBJ2-7, with TRBD2 matching over 8 bases. The V gene end was trimmed by 3 bases and the J gene end by 3 bases; junction bases not matched to a gene: 5. Germline values: CDR1 SGHRS, CDR2 YFSETQ. The length of the CDR3 is 14 residues. This CDR3 reads CASSSLAGNYEQYF. As DNA, the CDR3 is TGCGCCAGCAGCTCCTTAGCGGGGAACTACGAGCAGTACTTC.

This clonotype was found a few times. V gene TRBV12-3 or TRBV12-4 combines with J gene TRBJ2-7, with 8 bases identical to TRBD2. The CDR3 is made up of 12 amino acids. After removal of 7 bases from V and 4 bases from J, the junction contained 3 bases not matched to a gene. CDR3 amino acids: CASTTSGYEQYF. As DNA, the CDR3 is TGTGCCAGCACAACTAGCGGTTACGAGCAGTACTTC.

This chain uses TRBV7-8 with TRBJ2-3, with D tentatively TRBD2 (6 bases). The CDR3 consists of 14 residues. V lost 1 base to trimming and J lost 5 bases, with 10 bases between them. Germline lookup yields CDR1 SGHVS and CDR2 FQNEAQ. CDR3 loop: CASSLVSGQDTQYF. CDR3 nucleotides: TGTGCCAGCAGCTTAGTTAGCGGCCAAGATACGCAGTATTTT.

This clonotype was observed many times. The rearrangement uses TRBV20-1 and TRBJ2-3; 9 bases are shared with TRBD2. From germline, CDR1 is DFQATT and CDR2 SNEGSKA (reference sequence). V lost 2 bases, J lost 6 bases, and 9 bases stayed unmatched. The CDR3 loop spans 15 amino acids. The DNA for the CDR3 is TGCAGTGCTAGATCGGGGACTAGCTCCTCCGATACGCAGTATTTT. This encodes CSARSGTSSSDTQYF.

The sample holds a few counts of this clonotype. The rearrangement uses TRBV6-5 and TRBJ1-1; 8 bases line up with TRBD1. The ends lost 2 bases at V and 1 base at J; junction bases unmatched: 0. Germline CDR1 MNHEY, CDR2 SVGAGI. The CDR3 is 14 amino acids. The CDR3 protein is CASSYGTGNTEAFF. The CDR3 nucleotides read TGTGCCAGCAGTTACGGGACAGGGAACACTGAAGCTTTCTTT.

This clonotype was recorded a few times. The chain combines TRBV30 with TRBJ2-1; D not certain. The V gene's germline CDR1 is GTSNPN and CDR2 SVGIG (reference sequence). This CDR3 spans 11 amino acids. Trimming removed 4 bases at V and 8 bases at J, with 9 bases between. This chain's CDR3 is CAWIIGYEQFF. The CDR3 DNA sequence: TGTGCCTGGATTATAGGCTATGAGCAGTTCTTC.